One and the same sample provided the 18 T cell receptor beta chains below, sequenced in a study of blood T cell repertoires in COVID-19. Assay used: immunoSEQ multiplex PCR; TCRdb lists only in-frame clones, some missing. The sample carries just over 150,000 clones, roughly 90% recorded once. Sample: PBMCs or T cells enriched from blood (not recorded which). These receptors came from a woman between 50 and 59 years old who had recovered from COVID-19.

The gene calls are TRBV6-5 and TRBJ2-7; 7 positions match TRBD1. Losses at the gene ends were 10 bases for V and 2 bases for J; bases not matched to a gene: 8. CDR3 length: 13 amino acids. CDR1 and CDR2 from the germline V gene are MNHEY and SVGAGI. CDR3 protein: CATTRQGAYEQYF. CDR3 nucleotides: TGTGCCACCACCCGACAGGGAGCCTACGAGCAGTACTTC.

The J gene is TRBJ1-2, the V gene TRBV27, with 9 bases identical to TRBD1. Germline V gene data show CDR1 as MNHEY and CDR2 as SMNVEV (reference sequence). CDR3 length: 14 amino acids. V dropped 4 bases and J dropped 5; count of bases not matched to a gene: 5. The CDR3 region has the DNA TGTGCCAGCAGTTCGGGACAGGGAGGATATGGCTACACCTTC. As protein: CASSSGQGGYGYTF.

The chain joins TRBV12-3 or TRBV12-4 to TRBJ2-1; 8 bases agree with TRBD2. This CDR3 spans 13 amino acids. V was pared by 4 bases and J by 6 bases, with 2 bases of the junction left unmatched. The CDR3: CASSSGLANEQFF. The DNA for the CDR3 is TGTGCCAGCAGTTCCGGACTAGCCAATGAGCAGTTCTTC.

The chain has TRBV2 and TRBJ2-2; D is uncertain. CDR1 SNHLY and CDR2 FYNNEI come from the germline V gene. The CDR3 sequence is 12 residues long. V gave up 6 bases and J gave up 8 bases, with 10 bases separating them. CDR3 sequence (DNA): TGTGCCAGCAGAAAAGAGGCTGGGGAGCTGTTTTTT. It translates to CASRKEAGELFF.

This sequence joins TRBV11-2 and TRBJ1-2, with 9 nucleotides matching TRBD1. V was pared by 4 bases and J by 3 bases, with 3 bases of the junction left unmatched. The CDR3 contains 14 residues. CDR1 is SGHAT and CDR2 is FQNNGV in the germline V gene. Here the CDR3 DNA reads TGTGCCAGCAGCTATACAGGGGGCGACTATGGCTACACCTTC. Amino acid sequence: CASSYTGGDYGYTF.

V is TRBV27 and J is TRBJ2-1; 10 bases are a match to TRBD2. The CDR3 sequence is 17 residues long. Germline CDR1 is MNHEY and CDR2 is SMNVEV (reference sequence). The junction had 9 bases not matched to a gene; V was cut back by 0 bases and J by 7 bases. The CDR3 sequence: CASSLSSTSGAPNEQFF. CDR3 nucleotide sequence: TGTGCCAGCAGTTTATCTTCTACTAGCGGGGCACCTAATGAGCAGTTCTTC.

The chain links TRBV7-6 to TRBJ2-7; the match to TRBD1 covers 7 bases. Trimming at V came to 4 bases and at J to 1 base, leaving 4 bases not matched to a gene. Germline assignment: CDR1 SGHVS and CDR2 FNYEAQ. The CDR3 extends over 14 amino acids. The chain's CDR3 is CASSYRDSSYEQYF. The CDR3, as DNA: TGTGCCAGCAGCTACCGGGACAGTTCCTACGAGCAGTACTTC.

The genes are TRBV5-6 and TRBJ2-7; 9 nucleotides agree with TRBD1. CDR1 is SGHDT and CDR2 is YYEEEE in the germline V gene. V lost 4 bases, J lost 3 bases, and 8 bases stayed unmatched. The CDR3 length is 15 residues. CDR3 coding DNA: TGTGCCAGCAGCACCCCGGGACAGGGCGGCTACGAGCAGTACTTC. It specifies CASSTPGQGGYEQYF.

A remark on this clone: This specimen includes other DNA sequences encoding the same CDR3. This chain connects TRBV27 to TRBJ2-1; 9 bases map to TRBD2. Germline CDR1 is MNHEY and CDR2 is SMNVEV (reference sequence). Trimming removed 6 bases from V and 0 bases from J; junction bases left unmatched: 3. This CDR3 contains 15 residues. CDR3 loop: CASSSSGGSYNEQFF. The CDR3 DNA follows: TGTGCCAGCAGCAGTAGCGGGGGCTCCTACAATGAGCAGTTCTTC.

The V and J genes are TRBV5-1 and TRBJ2-3; D may be TRBD1 (6 bases). The CDR3 has 16 amino acids. Germline V gives CDR1 SGHRS, CDR2 YFSETQ. V was trimmed by 4 bases and J by 0 bases, leaving 15 bases between them. This CDR3 reads CASSVRGTPSTDTQYF. In nucleotides, the CDR3 is TGCGCCAGCAGCGTGAGGGGGACACCTAGCACAGATACGCAGTATTTT.

The chain carries TRBV2 and TRBJ1-2, with D perhaps matching TRBD1 (6 bases). Germline values: CDR1 SNHLY, CDR2 FYNNEI. There are 15 residues in the CDR3. V lost 8 bases, J lost 5 bases, and 21 bases lay in between. Here the CDR3 reads CASGDRPSGMYGYTF. The CDR3, as DNA: TGTGCCAGCGGAGACAGGCCCTCGGGGATGTATGGCTACACCTTC.

CDR3 nucleotide sequence: TGTGCCAGCAGCGCCAGACAGGGGGGTAATGTAGCTTTCTTT. Amino acids: CASSARQGGNVAFF. The V and J genes are TRBV5-6 and TRBJ1-1; 9 nucleotides line up with TRBD1. The J segment lost 10 bases and the V segment lost 4 bases, leaving 11 bases of the junction unmatched. There are 14 residues in the CDR3. The V gene's germline CDR1 is SGHDT and CDR2 YYEEEE.

This clone was detected only once. This CDR3 reads CASSPGAGTNTGELFF. For the CDR3, the DNA is TGTGCCAGCAGTCCAGGGGCAGGGACGAACACCGGGGAGCTGTTTTTT. J is TRBJ2-2 and V is TRBV6-4; TRBD1 is a possible D gene (6 bases). Looked up from germline, CDR1 is MRHNA and CDR2 is SNTAGT. V lost 5 bases and J 0 bases, leaving 13 bases between the germline ends. The CDR3 has 16 residues.

V is TRBV6-5 and J is TRBJ2-3; D perhaps matches TRBD2 (5 bases). Germline loops: CDR1 MNHEY, CDR2 SVGAGI. This CDR3 has 13 amino acids. The ends were cut back, 7 bases at V and 5 bases at J, with 13 bases in the middle. The CDR3 DNA reads TGTGCCAGCACGGGAATACGTGGAGATACGCAGTATTTT. Its translation is CASTGIRGDTQYF.

V usage is TRBV6-5 and J usage is TRBJ2-3; 8 bases map to TRBD2. The CDR3 runs to 15 residues. Germline V gives CDR1 MNHEY, CDR2 SVGAGI. Germline trimming cut 2 bases from V and 7 bases from J; bases unmatched to any gene: 8. The CDR3 sequence is CASSYGPRGGNTQYF. In DNA form, the CDR3 reads TGTGCCAGCAGTTACGGCCCCCGGGGGGGTAATACGCAGTATTTT.

V usage is TRBV5-1 and J usage is TRBJ2-1; the match to TRBD2 covers 8 bases. The CDR3 runs to 11 residues. With V trimmed by 4 bases and J by 10 bases, 1 base remained unmatched. CDR1 SGHRS and CDR2 YFSETQ come from the germline V gene. CDR3 DNA sequence: TGCGCCAGCAGCCTAGCGGGCGAGCAGTTCTTC. This encodes CASSLAGEQFF.

This clone was counted a few times. The chain recombines TRBV7-9 with TRBJ2-7, with D maybe TRBD1 (5 bases). Germline CDR1 reads SEHNR; CDR2 reads FQNEAQ (reference sequence). V lost 1 base to trimming and J lost 4 bases, with 5 bases between them. This CDR3 spans 12 amino acids. This CDR3 is CASSLGQYEQYF. The CDR3, as DNA: TGTGCCAGCAGCTTAGGACAGTACGAGCAGTACTTC.

The V call is TRBV4-3, the J call TRBJ1-1; D remains unclear. CDR1 and CDR2 from the germline V gene are LGHNA and YSLEER. This CDR3 is 13 amino acids long. The germline V and J ends were trimmed by 4 bases and 2 bases, with 8 bases remaining between them. The chain's CDR3 is CASSPAGNTEAFF. The CDR3 DNA reads as TGCGCCAGCAGCCCCGCGGGAAACACTGAAGCTTTCTTT.